A selection of T cell receptor beta chains follows, all from one sample in a study of cytomegalovirus exposure and HLA in healthy donors. Method: immunoSEQ multiplex PCR; TCRdb's copy keeps in-frame clones and lacks some. Among some 150,000 clones listed, 80% were seen once. The specimen was PBMCs. The receptors were sampled from a man aged 50 to 60 in good health and CMV-seronegative. Both conserved end residues are part of each CDR3. A D gene is named only where the DNA matches it firmly.

>TRBV28|TRBD2|TRBJ2-2
CASSTSGGAGELFF
>TRBV2|NA|TRBJ2-5
CASLTDGQETQYF
>TRBV12-1|NA|TRBJ2-3
CASSLGREGAPTQYF
>TRBV7-9|NA|TRBJ1-1
CASTSGRGPDTEAFF
>TRBV29-1|TRBD2|TRBJ2-4
CSVDGREGHKNIQYF
>TRBV21-1|NA|TRBJ2-3
CASSKRLAGYGDTQYF
>TRBV9|TRBD1|TRBJ1-2
CASSQTSGTGIYGYTF
>TRBV27|TRBD1|TRBJ2-2
CASSVDRGPGELFF
>TRBV5-1|NA|TRBJ1-4
CASSLGQGKENEKLFF
>TRBV29-1|NA|TRBJ1-1
CSAEGDQGTEAFF
>TRBV5-4|NA|TRBJ2-6
CASSLAGSPGANVLTF
>TRBV5-1|NA|TRBJ2-1
CASSTKPGVRNEQFF
>TRBV2|NA|TRBJ2-2
CASSELSVSTGELFF
>TRBV30|NA|TRBJ1-2
CAWSPGANYGYTF
>TRBV5-5|NA|TRBJ2-2
CASSLVPPRRDTGELFF
>TRBV7-9|TRBD1|TRBJ1-2
CASSLASQGAGYGYTF
>TRBV14|NA|TRBJ2-7
CASSQVPDSPYEQYF
>TRBV29-1|NA|TRBJ1-2
CSVPNAIQGRGYGYTF
>TRBV30|TRBD2|TRBJ2-7
CARSSGSSYEQYF
>TRBV29-1|NA|TRBJ1-2
CSVEEGPGTRGGYTF
>TRBV4-1|NA|TRBJ2-6
CASRPSSSGANVLTF
>TRBV10-1|NA|TRBJ1-1
CASIPGDAAFAFF
>TRBV25-1|TRBD1|TRBJ1-1
CASRGQGNTEAFF
>TRBV10-3|TRBD2|TRBJ2-3
CAISEPPSGGPTDTQYF
>TRBV29-1|TRBD1|TRBJ1-2
CSAGIPWTGGDYGYTF
>TRBV7-2|NA|TRBJ2-5
CASSPGLRETQYF
>TRBV5-1|NA|TRBJ2-3
CASSLDSPTDTQYF